The 22 T cell receptor beta chains presented below share a single source sample, sequenced in a study of T cells in Graves' hyperthyroidism and ophthalmopathy. Amplified regions were TCR beta CDR3 sequences from RNA transcripts. The HTBI primer set was used in a first-round RT-PCR of the TCR CDR3. TCRdb reprocessed the multiplex PCR reads via MiXCR and lists one record per CDR3 protein. The sample consists of around 400,000 distinct CDR3 sequences, approximately 14% of them appearing once. The specimen sequenced was blood. The receptors were gathered from a woman younger than 30 with Graves' hyperthyroidism that later progressed to Graves' ophthalmopathy.

This clonotype was picked up one time. This sequence joins TRBV29-1 and TRBJ2-2, with 7 bases matching TRBD2. The J segment lost 3 bases and the V segment lost 4 bases, leaving 8 bases of the junction unmatched. In germline, CDR1 is SQVTM, CDR2 ANQGSEA. This CDR3 has 15 residues. CDR3 sequence: CSVVVTSFHTGELFF. The CDR3, as DNA: TGCAGCGTTGTGGTGACTAGCTTTCACACCGGGGAGCTGTTTTTT.

Comment on this clonotype: Just one base apart from a much larger clone, this may be a read error. The chain links TRBV20-1 to TRBJ2-1, with D possibly being TRBD2 (9 bases). The germline gives CDR1 DFQATT, CDR2 SNEGSKA (reference sequence). This CDR3 contains 13 residues. CDR3 nucleotide sequence: TGCAGGCTAGCGGGACAGGTTTGCGATGAGCAGTTCTTC. This gives the protein CRLAGQVCDEQFF.

This clonotype has just a few counts. The chain recombines TRBV5-4 with TRBJ2-7, with TRBD1 matching over 8 bases. There are 16 residues in the CDR3. Germline CDR1 SGHNT, CDR2 YYREEE (reference sequence). V shed 4 bases, J shed 3 bases, and the junction held 12 bases outside the gene matches. CDR3 nucleotides: TGTGCCAGCAGCGTGAGTCCGGGACAGGCCTACTACGAGCAGTACTTC. This translates into CASSVSPGQAYYEQYF.

Only a few counts were recorded for this clonotype. The gene calls are TRBV7-9 and TRBJ1-3; D not certain. The CDR3 has 15 residues. Germline CDR1 is SEHNR and CDR2 is FQNEAQ (reference sequence). Trimming took 6 bases from V and 4 from J, leaving 16 bases between them. CDR3 in DNA: TGTGCCAGCAGTCGGAATACAGAACACGGAAACACCATATATTTT. It encodes CASSRNTEHGNTIYF.

This sequence joins TRBV20-1 and TRBJ1-1, with D possibly matching TRBD1 (5 bases). CDR1 and CDR2 from the germline V gene are DFQATT and SNEGSKA (reference sequence). V gave up 6 bases and J gave up 10 bases, with 18 bases separating them. The CDR3 sequence is 12 residues long. CDR3 protein: CSAPPEGSGAFF. The CDR3, as DNA: TGCAGTGCACCCCCGGAGGGGTCTGGAGCTTTCTTT.

This clonotype was counted ten times or more. The V call is TRBV5-6, the J call TRBJ2-1; 12 positions match TRBD2. This CDR3 is built from 19 residues. J was trimmed by 0 bases and V by 0 bases; bases with no gene match: 7. Germline V lookup: CDR1 SGHDT, CDR2 YYEEEE. The CDR3 here is CASSLAAGLAGSSYNEQFF. CDR3 DNA sequence: TGTGCCAGCAGCTTGGCAGCCGGACTAGCGGGAAGCTCCTACAATGAGCAGTTCTTC.

Many counts were recorded for this clonotype. V is TRBV30 and J is TRBJ1-2; no definite D call. Trimming took 0 bases from V and 5 from J, leaving 7 bases between them. Germline lookup yields CDR1 GTSNPN and CDR2 SVGIG (reference sequence). There are 12 residues in the CDR3. As DNA, the CDR3 is TGTGCCTGGAGTGTTGGCGCATATGGCTACACCTTC. Residues: CAWSVGAYGYTF.

This clonotype has just a few counts. This rearrangement joins TRBV4-1 to TRBJ2-1; D is unresolved. CDR1 and CDR2 (germline): MGHRA, YSYEKL. Trimming stripped 1 base from V and 6 bases from J, with 7 bases between. The CDR3 is 13 residues long. In DNA form, the CDR3 reads TGCGCCAGCAGCCAAGCGACGCCCAATGAGCAGTTCTTC. Protein: CASSQATPNEQFF.

The chain links TRBV5-1 to TRBJ1-1; no reliable D call. CDR1 is SGHRS, CDR2 YFSETQ, per germline. V lost 3 bases and J 4 bases, leaving 10 bases between the germline ends. The CDR3 is 13 amino acids. CDR3 DNA sequence: TGCGCCAGCAGCTCCCGACGGGGCACTGAAGCTTTCTTT. Encoded protein: CASSSRRGTEAFF.

This sequence joins TRBV12-5 and TRBJ1-1; D call uncertain. Trimming pared 9 bases from V and 3 bases from J, leaving 17 bases between. The CDR3 covers 14 residues. The germline V gene encodes CDR1 LGHNT and CDR2 FRNRAP. Written as DNA, the CDR3 is TGTGCTAGAGAAAGCACGACATTATACACTGAAGCTTTCTTT. Translated, it gives CARESTTLYTEAFF.

There are a few counts of this clonotype. This rearrangement joins TRBV20-1 to TRBJ1-6, with D possibly being TRBD1 (5 bases). CDR3 length: 15 amino acids. Trimming left V 6 bases short and J 5 bases short, with 17 bases between. The germline V gene encodes CDR1 DFQATT and CDR2 SNEGSKA (reference sequence). The CDR3 loop reads CSANLPGRDNSPLHF. The CDR3 DNA follows: TGCAGTGCCAACCTACCAGGGAGGGATAATTCACCCCTCCACTTT.

This clonotype was observed many times. The chain combines TRBV6-2 or TRBV6-3 with TRBJ2-1; 8 bases fit TRBD2. The CDR3 is 15 residues long. Germline V gives CDR1 MNHEY, CDR2 SVGEGT. The J segment lost 4 bases and the V segment lost 2 bases, leaving 4 bases of the junction unmatched. The CDR3 spells CASSYGSGSYNEQFF. CDR3 coding DNA: TGTGCCAGCAGTTACGGGAGCGGGAGTTACAATGAGCAGTTCTTC.

This clonotype came up many times. J is TRBJ1-4 and V is TRBV5-1; TRBD1 matches at 7 bases. The trim removed 3 bases at V and 3 bases at J, leaving 2 bases unmatched. This CDR3 is 14 amino acids long. Germline lookup yields CDR1 SGHRS and CDR2 YFSETQ. The CDR3 bases are TGCGCCAGCAGCTCGGGACAGTCTAATGAAAAACTGTTTTTT. This sequence encodes CASSSGQSNEKLFF.

The rearrangement links TRBV4-1 to TRBJ2-2; D remains ambiguous. Germline V lookup: CDR1 MGHRA, CDR2 YSYEKL. This CDR3 has 13 residues. V lost 1 base and J lost 8, with 8 bases in between. The CDR3 DNA reads TGCGCCAGCAGCCAAGCCGCCGGGGGGGAGCTGTTTTTT. This encodes CASSQAAGGELFF.

V is TRBV10-2 and J is TRBJ2-7, with D maybe TRBD1 (7 bases). The V end was cut by 6 bases, the J end by 3 bases, with 18 bases between. The CDR3 sequence is 15 residues long. The germline V gene encodes CDR1 WSHSY and CDR2 SAAADI. The CDR3 loop reads CASREGQRPLYEQYF. In DNA form, the CDR3 reads TGCGCCAGCAGGGAGGGACAGCGGCCCCTCTACGAGCAGTACTTC.

J is TRBJ1-2 and V is TRBV19; 9 nucleotides line up with TRBD1. There are 13 residues in the CDR3. The V segment lost 5 bases and the J segment 8 bases; nucleotides outside the gene matches: 6. The V gene's germline CDR1 is LNHDA and CDR2 SQIVND (reference sequence). CDR3 in DNA: TGTGCCAGTAGTCCACGGGACAGGGCGGGCTACACCTTC. This translates into CASSPRDRAGYTF.

The V gene is TRBV20-1, the J gene TRBJ1-3; the D gene is possibly TRBD1 (5 bases). Trimming removed 0 bases at V and 1 base at J, with 16 bases between. Germline CDR1 DFQATT, CDR2 SNEGSKA (reference sequence). The length of the CDR3 is 17 residues. The DNA of the CDR3 is TGCAGTGCTAGAGATTCCAGGGTCGTCAGGTCTGGAAACACCATATATTTT. Its protein is CSARDSRVVRSGNTIYF.

J is TRBJ2-7 and V is TRBV20-1, with no clear D. Trimming left V 5 bases short and J 0 bases short, with 14 bases between. CDR3 size: 14 residues. Germline values: CDR1 DFQATT, CDR2 SNEGSKA (reference sequence). In nucleotides, the CDR3 is TGCAGTGCTCCCGTTTCCCAGTCCTCCTACGAGCAGTACTTC. Translated, it gives CSAPVSQSSYEQYF.

This clonotype was observed at least ten times. CDR3: CASSGLPANTGELFF. The CDR3 nucleotides are TGTGCCAGCAGCGGCCTACCGGCGAACACCGGGGAGCTGTTTTTT. V gene TRBV3-1 combines with J gene TRBJ2-2; D is uncertain. The CDR3 sequence is 15 residues long. Per germline, CDR1 LGHDT and CDR2 YNNKEL (reference sequence). Trimming removed 5 bases from V and 0 bases from J, with 10 bases in between.

This clonotype showed up many times. The chain is built from TRBV18 and TRBJ2-3; D may be TRBD1 or TRBD2 (5 bases each). CDR3 size: 15 residues. Germline V gene lookup returns CDR1 KGHSH and CDR2 LQKENI. Trimming removed 1 base at V and 6 bases at J, with 14 bases between. This CDR3 reads CASSPQRGELDTQYF. The CDR3 DNA sequence: TGTGCCAGCTCACCACAAAGGGGAGAGTTGGATACGCAGTATTTT. The full variable domain, its missing parts supplied by reference TRBV18 and TRBJ2-3, is NAGVMQNPRHLVRRRGQEARLRCSPMKGHSHVYWYRQLPEEGLKFMVYLQKENIIDESGMPKERFSAEFPKEGPSILRIQQVVRGDSAAYFCASSPQRGELDTQYFGPGTRLTVL.

This clonotype was seen repeatedly, ten times or more. This chain links TRBV28 with TRBJ2-1; no clear D. V lost 4 bases to trimming and J lost 1 base, with 17 bases between them. The length of the CDR3 is 17 residues. In germline, CDR1 is MDHEN, CDR2 SYDVKM. As DNA, the CDR3 is TGTGCCAGCAGTTCCCTTCCCGAGTCCAAGTCCTACAATGAGCAGTTCTTC. This sequence encodes CASSSLPESKSYNEQFF.

In this sample, this clonotype turned up many times. The chain has TRBV28 and TRBJ1-2; the D is unclear. Trimming removed 3 bases from V and 4 bases from J, with 15 bases in between. In germline, CDR1 is MDHEN, CDR2 SYDVKM. CDR3 length: 15 residues. CDR3 DNA sequence: TGTGCCAGCAGTTTCCCGGACGCCACGGGCTATGGCTACACCTTC. Translation: CASSFPDATGYGYTF.